Shown below are 7 T cell receptor beta chains from a single sample sequenced in a study of OX40 agonist ivuxolimab in advanced cancers. Sequencing was performed with immunoSEQ multiplex PCR; in TCRdb, only in-frame clones are kept and a portion is missing. This table holds roughly 57,000 clones, 65% to 90% found once. The specimen comprised CD4+ or CD8+ T cells sorted from blood, sampled in a trial of the OX40 agonist ivuxolimab. The origin of the receptors is an adult with an advanced solid tumor such as melanoma, head and neck, liver or kidney cancer.

The rearrangement uses TRBV6-6 and TRBJ2-7; D is undetermined. CDR1 and CDR2 (germline): MNHNY, SVGAGI (reference sequence). Trimming shortened V by 0 bases and J by 4 bases, and 4 bases separated the two germline ends. This CDR3 is built from 12 residues. Here the CDR3 reads CASSYSVYEQYF. DNA of the CDR3: TGTGCCAGCAGTTACTCGGTTTACGAGCAGTACTTC.

This clone was recorded once. At one boundary the junction diverges from the germline segment, which might be a read error. The gene calls are TRBV7-7 and TRBJ2-3; D perhaps matches TRBD2 (6 bases). The CDR3 has 16 residues. In germline, CDR1 is SSHAT, CDR2 FNYEAQ (reference sequence). The CDR3 nucleotides are TGTGCTAGCAGCTTAGGGGTCGGGAGAAACACAGATACGCAGTATTTT. It specifies CASSLGVGRNTDTQYF.

V gene TRBV19 combines with J gene TRBJ2-3; either TRBD1 or TRBD2 may fit D (5 bases each). The V and J ends lost 0 bases and 6 bases respectively, with 19 bases between them. CDR3 length: 17 residues. Per germline, CDR1 LNHDA and CDR2 SQIVND (reference sequence). CDR3 residues: CASSIDLGAGSGDTQYF. CDR3 DNA: TGTGCCAGTAGTATAGATCTCGGGGCAGGATCGGGGGATACGCAGTATTTT.

In this sample, this clone turned up once. The chain uses TRBV6-1 and TRBJ1-2; D may be TRBD1 (5 bases). Germline values: CDR1 MNHNS, CDR2 SASEGT. V was shortened by 3 bases and J by 2 bases, with 10 bases between the two germline ends. The CDR3 covers 14 residues. This CDR3 reads CASSERGRNYGYTF. In nucleotides, the CDR3 is TGTGCCAGCAGTGAGAGGGGACGGAACTATGGCTACACCTTC.

This rearrangement joins TRBV19 to TRBJ2-2; TRBD2 is a possible D gene (5 bases). From germline, CDR1 is LNHDA and CDR2 SQIVND (reference sequence). The CDR3 is 15 residues long. Trimming removed 5 bases at V and 2 bases at J, with 12 bases between. CDR3 loop: CASSPWTGNTGELFF. The CDR3 DNA reads TGTGCCAGTAGTCCCTGGACTGGAAACACCGGGGAGCTGTTTTTT.

This clone was observed a single time. The V and J genes are TRBV5-1 and TRBJ1-4, with D tentatively TRBD1 (5 bases). Trimming left V 0 bases short and J 8 bases short, with 11 bases between. Germline assignment: CDR1 SGHRS and CDR2 YFSETQ. The CDR3 consists of 14 residues. The CDR3 DNA reads as TGCGCCAGCAGCTTGGGAACAACAGGCGAAAAACTGTTTTTT. As protein: CASSLGTTGEKLFF.

The chain uses TRBV19 and TRBJ2-5; 9 bases fit TRBD1. V shed 6 bases, J shed 5 bases, and the junction held 4 bases outside the gene matches. The germline V gene encodes CDR1 LNHDA and CDR2 SQIVND (reference sequence). This CDR3 has 13 residues. This CDR3 reads CASRDRGAETQYF. CDR3 in DNA: TGTGCCAGTAGGGACAGGGGTGCGGAGACCCAGTACTTC.